This T cell receptor beta chain originates from a study of T cells of healthy individuals. TCRdb reprocessed the 5' RACE reads with MiXCR, giving one entry per CDR3 protein. The sample includes 63,000 or so distinct CDR3 sequences, 15% to 20% of them seen just once. The sample holds many counts of this clonotype. The CDR3 contains 15 residues. Looked up from germline, CDR1 is GTSNPN and CDR2 is SVGIG (reference sequence). V lost 1 base to trimming and J lost 5 bases; unmatched junction nucleotides: 7. This TCR was sampled from a human donor in good health. The gene calls are TRBV30 and TRBJ2-3, with 9 bases matching TRBD2. The DNA for the CDR3 is TGTGCCTGGAGTGGGGCGGGGGGGCAAGTAGATACGCAGTATTTT. Its translation is CAWSGAGGQVDTQYF.